The rows below give T cell receptor beta chains drawn from one sample of a study of blood T cell repertoires in COVID-19. Assay: immunoSEQ multiplex PCR; the TCRdb copy retains only in-frame clones and omits some. The repertoire holds about 360,000 clones, with about 80% as singletons. The sequenced sample consisted of peripheral blood. These receptors came from a human donor with acute or convalescent COVID-19. The donor label of this sample is uncertain. Both conserved end residues are part of each CDR3. The D gene is left open where the match is weak. Size values are once, few and many counts, or a class for expanded clones, and some rows have none.

v_call	j_call	clone_size	d_call	cdr3_nt	cdr3_aa
TRBV6-2/TRBV6-3	TRBJ2-3	.	.	TGTGCCAGCAGTTACTCGATTTCCGGGGATACGCAGTATTTT	CASSYSISGDTQYF
TRBV2	TRBJ1-4	once	TRBD1	TGTGCCAGCAAGGTGGGACAGGCGGCTGAAAAACTGTTTTTT	CASKVGQAAEKLFF
TRBV14	TRBJ2-7	.	.	TGTGCCAGCAGCAAACGGGACAAGTCCTACGAGCAGTACTTC	CASSKRDKSYEQYF
TRBV29-1	TRBJ1-1	.	.	TGCAGCGTTTGGGCCCTGAACACTGAAGCTTTCTTT	CSVWALNTEAFF
TRBV30	TRBJ1-4	once	TRBD1	TGTGCCTGGAGTATATCCCGGACAGGGACTGGTGAAAAACTGTTTTTT	CAWSISRTGTGEKLFF
TRBV12-5	TRBJ1-1	.	TRBD1	TGTGCTAGTCAGACAGGGTGGAACACTGAAGCTTTCTTT	CASQTGWNTEAFF
TRBV13	TRBJ2-7	.	TRBD1	TGTGCCAGCAGCAGGACAGGGGGCAACGAGCAGTACTTC	CASSRTGGNEQYF
TRBV19	TRBJ2-5	.	TRBD2	TGTGCCAGTAGTGTGGGACTAGCTACGGAGACCCAGTACTTC	CASSVGLATETQYF
TRBV6-2/TRBV6-3	TRBJ1-5	once	TRBD1	TGTGCCAGCAGCGCCGGGACAGGGGTGAGCAATCAGCCCCAGCATTTT	CASSAGTGVSNQPQHF
TRBV6-4	TRBJ2-1	.	TRBD2	TGTGCCAGCAGTGACTTGAACCTAGCGGGAGGGCCCCATGAGCAGTTCTTC	CASSDLNLAGGPHEQFF
TRBV7-9	TRBJ1-4	.	TRBD1	TGTGCCAGCAGCTTAGGACAGGGGAGAGAAAAACTGTTTTTT	CASSLGQGREKLFF
TRBV7-9	TRBJ1-1	.	TRBD1	TGTGCCAGCAGCTTAGAGGGCAGGGGGCATGACGAAGCTTTCTTT	CASSLEGRGHDEAFF
TRBV4-1	TRBJ1-1	.	TRBD1	TGCGCCAGCAGCGGACAGGGTACGGACACTGAAGCTTTCTTT	CASSGQGTDTEAFF
TRBV5-1	TRBJ2-4	.	TRBD1	TGCGCCAGCAGCACTGGGACAGACCTAGCCAAAAACATTCAGTACTTC	CASSTGTDLAKNIQYF
TRBV2	TRBJ2-3	.	TRBD2	TGTGCCAGCAGTTCCGGGACTAGCGGGTTTGTGGATACGCAGTATTTT	CASSSGTSGFVDTQYF
TRBV28	TRBJ1-2	.	.	TGTGCCAGCAGTTTATCCACAGGGAGCTATGGCTACACCTTC	CASSLSTGSYGYTF
TRBV27	TRBJ1-6	few	.	TGTGCCAGCAGCCGCTCCTATAATTCACCCCTCCACTTT	CASSRSYNSPLHF
TRBV13	TRBJ2-1	.	TRBD2	TGTGCCAGCAGCCTGGGGACTAGCGGGAGGGCTGGCTACAATGAGCAGTTCTTC	CASSLGTSGRAGYNEQFF
TRBV19	TRBJ2-1	few	.	TGTGCCAGTACCGACCCCGGACACGACAATGAGCAGTTCTTC	CASTDPGHDNEQFF
TRBV29-1	TRBJ2-1	.	.	TGCAGCGTTGGACCACCCACTAGGGTGCAGTACAATGAGCAGTTCTTC	CSVGPPTRVQYNEQFF
TRBV7-7	TRBJ2-2	.	TRBD1	TGTGCCAGCAGCCCGACCCCTCTGCCAGGGGGCTCGGGGAACACCGGGGAGCTGTTTTTT	CASSPTPLPGGSGNTGELFF
TRBV7-2	TRBJ2-2	.	TRBD2	TGTGCCAGCAACAACCGACTAGCGGGGAACACCGGGGAGCTGTTTTTT	CASNNRLAGNTGELFF
TRBV25-1	TRBJ1-1	.	TRBD1	TGTGCCAGCAAGGGACAGGGGAGCACTGAAGCTTTCTTT	CASKGQGSTEAFF
TRBV7-8	TRBJ1-1	.	.	TGTGCCAGCAGCTTAGCGCCGGGAGGGAGGACTGAAGCTTTCTTT	CASSLAPGGRTEAFF
TRBV7-7	TRBJ2-3	.	.	TGTGCCAGCAGCTTGGGTTCGTCCCGGGTTCTCGATACGCAGTATTTT	CASSLGSSRVLDTQYF
TRBV19	TRBJ2-1	.	TRBD2	TGTGCCAGTAGCACTAGCGGGAGGCTCAATGAGCAGTTCTTC	CASSTSGRLNEQFF
TRBV30	TRBJ1-2	.	TRBD1	TGTGCCTGGAGTGTATATAGACAGGGGACTAACTATGGCTACACCTTC	CAWSVYRQGTNYGYTF